Described below is a single T cell receptor beta chain sequence and its context. Its specificity is not known. The data were taken from a study of T cell repertoires in cytomegalovirus infection. About the study: In public TCR beta signatures, there were indications of both CMV infection and matching HLA type.

Whole-study findings and limits: Clonotypes of TCR beta that were HLA-C-restricted and CMV-specific dominated the ex vivo response.

V dropped 5 bases and J dropped 8 bases, with 18 bases sitting between them. Germline V gene data show CDR1 as SGHAT and CDR2 as FQNNGV. The CDR3 is 15 residues long. TCRdb reprocessed the reads with MiXCR, giving one entry per CDR3 protein. The data hold about 500,000 distinct CDR3 sequences, with 30% to 40% observed a single time. Specimen: cultured PBMCs, collected from culture after CMV antigen stimulation. V and J are TRBV11-2 and TRBJ1-4, with a weak D call TRBD1 (6 bases). The receptor was isolated from a human donor in good health (CMV status not recorded). Some clones in this sample may be carry-over from other donors' samples. CDR3 region: CASSPRGLMGEKLFF. The CDR3 DNA reads TGTGCCAGCAGCCCCAGGGGATTAATGGGCGAAAAACTGTTTTTT. The complete variable domain, with remaining parts taken from reference TRBV11-2 and TRBJ1-4, reads EAGVAQSPRYKIIEKRQSVAFWCNPISGHATLYWYQQILGQGPKLLIQFQNNGVVDDSQLPKDRFSAERLKGVDSTLKIQPAKLEDSAVYLCASSPRGLMGEKLFFGSGTQLSVL.